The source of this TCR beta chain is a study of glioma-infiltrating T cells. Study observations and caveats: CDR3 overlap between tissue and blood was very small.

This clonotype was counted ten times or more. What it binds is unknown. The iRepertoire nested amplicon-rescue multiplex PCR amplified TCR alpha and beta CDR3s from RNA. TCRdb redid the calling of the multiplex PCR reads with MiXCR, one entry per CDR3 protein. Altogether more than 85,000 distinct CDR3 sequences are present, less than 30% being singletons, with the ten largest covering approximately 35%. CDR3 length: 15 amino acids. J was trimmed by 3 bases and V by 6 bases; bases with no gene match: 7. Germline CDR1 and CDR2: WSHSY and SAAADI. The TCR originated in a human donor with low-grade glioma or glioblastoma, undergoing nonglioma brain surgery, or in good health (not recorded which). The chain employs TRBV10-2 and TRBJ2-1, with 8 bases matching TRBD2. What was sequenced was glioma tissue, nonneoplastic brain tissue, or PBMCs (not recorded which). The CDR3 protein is CASSTGLAGYNEQFF. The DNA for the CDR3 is TGCGCCAGCAGCACCGGGCTAGCGGGCTACAATGAGCAGTTCTTC.